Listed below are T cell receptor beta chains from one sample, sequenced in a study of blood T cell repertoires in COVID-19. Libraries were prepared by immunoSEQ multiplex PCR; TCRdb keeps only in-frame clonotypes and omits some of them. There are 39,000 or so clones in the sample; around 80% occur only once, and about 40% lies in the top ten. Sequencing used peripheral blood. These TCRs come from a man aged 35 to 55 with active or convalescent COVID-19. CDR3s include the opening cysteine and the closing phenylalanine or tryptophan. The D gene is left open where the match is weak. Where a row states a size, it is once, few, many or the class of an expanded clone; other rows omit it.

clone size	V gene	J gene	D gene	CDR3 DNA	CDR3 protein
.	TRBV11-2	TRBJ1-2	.	TGTGCCAGCAGCTTAGGGGCAGGCAGCTATGGCTACACCTTC	CASSLGAGSYGYTF
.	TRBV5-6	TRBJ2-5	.	TGTGCCAGCAGCTTGGCCTCTAGCTCGACCGGGACCCAGTACTTC	CASSLASSSTGTQYF
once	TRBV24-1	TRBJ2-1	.	TGTGCCACCATGGGGCGCCCAACCCGGAGTTCCTACAATGAGCAGTTCTTC	CATMGRPTRSSYNEQFF
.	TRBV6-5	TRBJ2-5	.	TGTGCCAGCAGATTATCGTCCGAGACCCAGTACTTC	CASRLSSETQYF
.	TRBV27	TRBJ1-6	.	TGTGCCAGCAGTTTTTCCGGGGTGGGTTCACCCCTCCACTTT	CASSFSGVGSPLHF
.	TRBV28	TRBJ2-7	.	TGTGCCAGCAGTTCCCCCCTCGGAGTAAGAGCGACCGAGCAGTACTTC	CASSSPLGVRATEQYF
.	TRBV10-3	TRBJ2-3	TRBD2	TGTGCCATCAGTGTTTCGGGGGGGACAGATACGCAGTATTTT	CAISVSGGTDTQYF
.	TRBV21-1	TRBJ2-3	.	TGTGCCAGCAGGGCCCTAAAAGAGGGGGGGCTGCCGACAGATACGCAGTATTTT	CASRALKEGGLPTDTQYF
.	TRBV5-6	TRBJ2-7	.	TGTGCCAGCAGGCGGGACAGCGGATCCTACGAGCAGTACTTC	CASRRDSGSYEQYF
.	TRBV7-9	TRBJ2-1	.	TGTGCCAGCAGCTTAACTACCGGGACTTCCAACACCCTTGAGCAGTTCTTC	CASSLTTGTSNTLEQFF
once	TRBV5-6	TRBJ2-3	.	TGTGCCAGCACCTTGATCTCCGGGAGCACAGATACGCAGTATTTT	CASTLISGSTDTQYF
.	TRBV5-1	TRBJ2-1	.	TGCGCCAGCAGCTTAGGCGGGCCAGAGAATGAGCAGTTCTTC	CASSLGGPENEQFF
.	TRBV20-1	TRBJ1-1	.	TGCAGTGCTAGTCGGACAGAGAACACTGAAGCTTTCTTT	CSASRTENTEAFF
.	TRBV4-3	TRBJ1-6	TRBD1	TGCGCCAGCAGCCAAGGGGTAGGGGGCTGGAATTCACCCCTCCACTTT	CASSQGVGGWNSPLHF
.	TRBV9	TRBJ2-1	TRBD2	TGTGCCAGCAGCGCCACGGACGGGCAACTAGCGGGAGTGACGGATGAGCAGTTCTTC	CASSATDGQLAGVTDEQFF
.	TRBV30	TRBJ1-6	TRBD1	TGTGCCTGGGGCAGGACAGGGAGCTCCTATAATTCACCCCTCCACTTT	CAWGRTGSSYNSPLHF
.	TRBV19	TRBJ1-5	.	TGTGCCAGTAGTATTGGGATAAAAGGCAGGGGCAATCAGCCCCAGCATTTT	CASSIGIKGRGNQPQHF
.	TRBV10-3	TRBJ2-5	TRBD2	TGTGCCATCTCTAGCGGGGGAAACCAAGAGACCCAGTACTTC	CAISSGGNQETQYF
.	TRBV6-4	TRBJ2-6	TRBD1	TGTGCCAGCAGTCCACAGGGGCCTGGAGCGGCCAACGTCCTGACTTTC	CASSPQGPGAANVLTF